One sample yielded the 14 T cell receptor beta chains listed below, sequenced in a study of CD8 T cells in ankylosing spondylitis. Findings and limits, study-wide: Blood from ankylosing spondylitis patients appeared to carry a characteristic roughly 8-variant TCR beta motif.

No antigens are known for them. In TCRdb, the 5' RACE reads were re-called with MiXCR into one record per CDR3 protein. The sample lists over 400,000 distinct CDR3 sequences; roughly a quarter were seen once. The source material was blood, either unsorted or a sorted T cell fraction (not recorded which). The receptors originated from a male donor with ankylosing spondylitis.

The V call is TRBV14, the J call TRBJ2-3, with a tentative D call TRBD1 (6 bases). V lost 5 bases to trimming and J lost 5 bases, with 17 bases between them. The CDR3 has 15 amino acids. Per germline, CDR1 SGHDN and CDR2 FVKESK. CDR3 coding DNA: TGTGCCAGCAGCATTGGTGGGGGCCTAGGAGATACGCAGTATTTT. This codes for CASSIGGGLGDTQYF.

This clonotype was detected a few times. The chain joins TRBV7-9 to TRBJ2-1; 9 bases agree with TRBD1. The CDR3 contains 15 residues. Germline-derived CDR1 and CDR2 are SEHNR and FQNEAQ (reference sequence). The junction had 6 bases not matched to a gene; V was cut back by 5 bases and J by 4 bases. CDR3 DNA sequence: TGTGCCAGCAGCGACCGGGACAGGGCATACAATGAGCAGTTCTTC. It is translated as CASSDRDRAYNEQFF.

This clonotype was seen a handful of times. The V and J genes are TRBV24-1 and TRBJ2-5; D may correspond to TRBD1 or TRBD2 (5 bases each). Trimming stripped 4 bases from V and 7 bases from J, with 18 bases between. The V gene's germline CDR1 is KGHDR and CDR2 SFDVKD. The CDR3 totals 15 residues. The CDR3 region has the DNA TGTGCCACCAGTGACCCCAGGGAACCCCGGGGGACCCAGTACTTC. It codes for CATSDPREPRGTQYF.

The V gene is TRBV20-1, the J gene TRBJ1-5, with unresolved D. This CDR3 has 15 amino acids. V was trimmed by 1 base and J by 2 bases, leaving 12 bases between them. CDR1 is DFQATT, CDR2 SNEGSKA, per germline (reference sequence). The CDR3 loop is CSARVPGRGNQPQHF. CDR3 nucleotide sequence: TGCAGTGCTAGAGTACCGGGGAGAGGCAATCAGCCCCAGCATTTT.

This chain uses TRBV11-2 with TRBJ2-5; D remains unclear. Germline loops: CDR1 SGHAT, CDR2 FQNNGV. The V end was cut by 2 bases, the J end by 3 bases, with 7 bases between. The CDR3 length is 13 residues. CDR3 bases: TGTGCCAGCAGCTTACCCTGGGAAGAGACCCAGTACTTC. The encoded protein is CASSLPWEETQYF.

The chain uses TRBV5-1 and TRBJ2-3, with 9 positions matching TRBD2. Looked up from germline, CDR1 is SGHRS and CDR2 is YFSETQ. With V trimmed by 4 bases and J by 3 bases, 9 bases remained unmatched. The CDR3 covers 16 residues. CDR3 DNA sequence: TGCGCCAGCAGCAAGACTTTAGCGGGAGATACAGATACGCAGTATTTT. Its protein product is CASSKTLAGDTDTQYF.

The J gene is TRBJ2-2, the V gene TRBV10-3; TRBD1 matches 11 bases. CDR1 and CDR2 from the germline V gene are ENHRY and SYGVKD. The CDR3 consists of 15 residues. Trimming took 6 bases from V and 4 from J; bases not matched to a gene: 4. The CDR3 DNA is TGTGCCATCAGCGGACAGGGGGCCGGCACCGGGGAGCTGTTTTTT. It encodes CAISGQGAGTGELFF.

CDR3 in DNA: TGTGCCAGCTCACCGGGGGGGAGCGAGCAGTACTTC. This gives the protein CASSPGGSEQYF. The genes are TRBV18 and TRBJ2-7, with 7 bases fitting TRBD2. V dropped 3 bases and J dropped 6; count of bases not matched to a gene: 2. In germline, CDR1 is KGHSH, CDR2 LQKENI. The CDR3 sequence is 12 residues long.

The chain has TRBV7-9 and TRBJ2-3, with a tentative D call TRBD2 (5 bases). Germline CDR1 SEHNR, CDR2 FQNEAQ (reference sequence). V shed 5 bases and J shed 0 bases, with 15 bases lying between them. This CDR3 has 16 residues. In DNA, the CDR3 is TGTGCCAGCAGCCAAAAGCGGACGCCTAGCACAGATACGCAGTATTTT. Amino acid sequence: CASSQKRTPSTDTQYF.

This clonotype was found a few times. The rearrangement uses TRBV7-2 and TRBJ1-6; D is uncertain. V was pared by 5 bases and J by 5 bases, with 13 bases between. From germline, CDR1 is SGHTA and CDR2 FQGNSA. CDR3 length: 15 residues. The CDR3 loop reads CASSPQYGDNSPLHF. CDR3 in DNA: TGTGCCAGCAGCCCGCAATACGGTGATAATTCACCCCTCCACTTT.

The chain is built from TRBV2 and TRBJ2-6, with 9 bases matching TRBD1. This CDR3 has 16 residues. Germline CDR1 reads SNHLY; CDR2 reads FYNNEI. V lost 8 bases, J lost 0 bases, and 5 bases stayed unmatched. The CDR3, as DNA: TGTGCCAGCCCTGGGACAGGGAACTCTGGGGCCAACGTCCTGACTTTC. This gives the protein CASPGTGNSGANVLTF.

The chain links TRBV7-6 to TRBJ2-5; D ambiguous. Germline loops: CDR1 SGHVS, CDR2 FNYEAQ. The CDR3 consists of 12 residues. V was shortened by 2 bases and J by 4 bases, with 5 bases between the two germline ends. The CDR3 DNA reads as TGTGCCAGCAGCTTAAACCCAGAGACCCAGTACTTC. It codes for CASSLNPETQYF.

V gene TRBV6-1 combines with J gene TRBJ2-1, with unresolved D. V was pared by 7 bases and J by 9 bases, with 10 bases between. The CDR3 extends over 11 amino acids. The germline V gene has CDR1 MNHNS and CDR2 SASEGT. The CDR3 is CASTQVGEQFF. The CDR3 DNA reads as TGTGCCAGCACCCAAGTGGGTGAGCAGTTCTTC.

The V and J genes are TRBV20-1 and TRBJ2-1; 14 bases fit TRBD2. With 6 bases clipped from V and 6 bases from J, the junction kept 7 bases outside the gene matches. Germline V gene lookup returns CDR1 DFQATT and CDR2 SNEGSKA (reference sequence). The CDR3 extends over 15 amino acids. In nucleotides, the CDR3 is TGCAGTGCAACACCAGGGACTAGCGGGAGCAATGAGCAGTTCTTC. Its protein is CSATPGTSGSNEQFF.